The sequence of this T cell receptor (beta chain) was determined in a study of OX40 agonist ivuxolimab in advanced cancers. Study-wide background: Clinicians treated patients with ivuxolimab, an agonistic anti-OX40 (CD134) antibody. Study results and limitations: Antigen specificity of clonally expanded peripheral T cells was not established.

To note about this clone: Its specificity is unknown.

The CDR3 contains 15 residues. V lost 0 bases, J lost 0 bases, and 3 bases lay in between. Germline assignment: CDR1 MNHEY and CDR2 SVGAGI. Exclusion of a patient followed from autoimmune disease history or systemic immunosuppression. Measured with immunoSEQ multiplex PCR; TCRdb has only the in-frame clones, and not every one. The data contain about 79,000 clones, roughly nine tenths of them singletons. This material consisted of CD4+ or CD8+ T cells sorted from blood, taken in a trial of the OX40 agonist ivuxolimab. This TCR was sampled from an adult with an advanced solid tumor such as melanoma, head and neck, liver or kidney cancer. This rearrangement joins TRBV6-5 to TRBJ2-6; D is unclear. CDR3 region: CASSYSSSGANVLTF. The CDR3, as DNA: TGTGCCAGCAGTTACTCCAGCTCTGGGGCCAACGTCCTGACTTTC.